A single sample is the source of the 29 T cell receptor beta chains below, sequenced in a study of CXCR3-negative and CXCR3-positive naive CD8 T cells. All TRB cDNA libraries came from 5' RACE performed with UMI labels. TCRdb re-called the 5' RACE reads and shows each CDR3 protein once, DNA omitted. This repertoire comprises about 40,000 distinct CDR3 sequences; its ten largest clones make up under 2%. Sequencing input: naive CXCR3- CD8+ T cells from blood. Subset specified: CD45RO-CCR7+CD27+CD95- naive CD8+ T cells lacking CXCR3 (TNR3-). All receptors derive from a human donor in good health. Some clones in this sample may be carry-over from other donors' samples.

This CDR3 is CASSYKRSSSYEQYF. The V gene is TRBV6-5, the J gene TRBJ2-7. This CDR3 contains 15 residues. In germline, CDR1 is MNHEY, CDR2 SVGAGI.

The chain employs TRBV25-1 and TRBJ2-7; TCRdb outputs TRBD1, but without DNA this stays unchecked. This CDR3 is 14 amino acids long. Germline V CDR1 and CDR2: MGHDK, SYGVNS. The chain's CDR3 is CASSDGDRSYEQYF.

V usage is TRBV7-3 and J usage is TRBJ2-1; TCRdb names TRBD2, which stays unverified in the absence of DNA. The germline gives CDR1 SGHTA, CDR2 FQGTGA. The CDR3 consists of 16 residues. CDR3 in amino acids: CASSFGLAGGPSEQFF.

The CDR3 loop reads CASRTFGGDGTQYF. J is TRBJ2-5 and V is TRBV7-6; the D call from TCRdb, TRBD1, cannot be confirmed without DNA. This CDR3 is 14 amino acids long. CDR1 and CDR2 (germline): SGHVS, FNYEAQ.

This chain joins TRBV20-1 and TRBJ2-7. CDR1 is DFQATT, CDR2 SNEGSKA, per germline (reference sequence). The CDR3 consists of 14 residues. The CDR3 reads CSARDVGKDYEQYF.

V and J are TRBV6-5 and TRBJ1-2; TCRdb lists TRBD1, though no DNA is available to test this call. Germline V lookup: CDR1 MNHEY, CDR2 SVGAGI. The CDR3 is 17 residues long. Here the CDR3 reads CASSYQLSIQGDDGYTF.

The genes are TRBV30 and TRBJ2-1; the TCRdb D gene call, TRBD1, has no DNA to confirm it. The germline V gene encodes CDR1 GTSNPN and CDR2 SVGIG (reference sequence). The CDR3 loop spans 12 amino acids. The CDR3 is CAWSPWGDEQFF.

The V gene is TRBV5-4, the J gene TRBJ2-1; TCRdb proposes TRBD2, but this gene call is untestable without DNA. The CDR3 sequence is 16 residues long. Per germline, CDR1 SGHNT and CDR2 YYREEE (reference sequence). This chain's CDR3 is CASSLGASGGYNEQFF.

The chain uses TRBV25-1 and TRBJ2-7; TCRdb outputs TRBD1, but without DNA this stays unchecked. The CDR3 totals 13 residues. Germline lookup yields CDR1 MGHDK and CDR2 SYGVNS. The CDR3 spells CASSGGTGFQQYF.

The chain carries TRBV7-2 and TRBJ2-7; TCRdb selects TRBD2, and the lack of DNA leaves this call unchecked. CDR3 size: 15 residues. Germline V gives CDR1 SGHTA, CDR2 FQGNSA. The CDR3 reads CASSWMGQSSYEQYF. The full variable domain, its missing parts supplied by reference TRBV7-2 and TRBJ2-7, is GAGVSQSPSNKVTEKGKDVELRCDPISGHTALYWYRQSLGQGLEFLIYFQGNSAPDKSGLPSDRFSAERTGGSVSTLTIQRTQQEDSAVYLCASSWMGQSSYEQYFGPGTRLTVT.

The chain recombines TRBV13 with TRBJ2-7; TCRdb's D gene call, TRBD1, goes unchecked for lack of DNA. This CDR3 has 14 amino acids. CDR1 is PRHDT, CDR2 FYEKMQ, per germline (reference sequence). The CDR3 spells CASSAAREVYEQYF.

This sequence joins TRBV27 and TRBJ2-1. The CDR3 runs to 12 residues. Germline assignment: CDR1 MNHEY and CDR2 SMNVEV (reference sequence). The CDR3 region is CASSFIGTHQFF.

This sequence joins TRBV29-1 and TRBJ2-2. The CDR3 runs 13 residues. Germline CDR1 and CDR2: SQVTM and ANQGSEA. CDR3 sequence reads: CSADGANTGELFF.

The V and J genes are TRBV29-1 and TRBJ1-1. The CDR3 length is 13 residues. Germline CDR1 is SQVTM and CDR2 is ANQGSEA. This chain's CDR3 is CSVETGQNPEAFF.

The chain couples TRBV4-3 to TRBJ1-3. The V gene's germline CDR1 is LGHNA and CDR2 YSLEER. The CDR3 spans 14 residues. The CDR3 loop is CASSHRSSGNTIYF.

The CDR3 spells CASSFGSDTQYF. V gene TRBV11-3 combines with J gene TRBJ2-3. CDR1 is SGHNT and CDR2 is YENEEA in the germline V gene. This CDR3 is 12 amino acids long. The whole variable domain, filled in from reference TRBV11-3 and TRBJ2-3, reads EAGVVQSPRYKIIEKKQPVAFWCNPISGHNTLYWYLQNLGQGPELLIRYENEEAVDDSQLPKDRFSAERLKGVDSTLKIQPAELGDSAVYLCASSFGSDTQYFGPGTRLTVL.

The chain couples TRBV7-9 to TRBJ2-7; without DNA, the TCRdb call of TRBD1 cannot be checked. Germline V gives CDR1 SEHNR, CDR2 FQNEAQ (reference sequence). The CDR3 has 14 amino acids. CDR3 residues: CASRGGGLSYEQYF.

The rearrangement uses TRBV28 and TRBJ1-5. Germline V gene sequence: CDR1 MDHEN, CDR2 SYDVKM. The CDR3 contains 14 residues. The CDR3 sequence: CASSPIPGNQPQHF.

The chain is built from TRBV11-3 and TRBJ1-1; the TCRdb call, TRBD1, lacks DNA for checking. The germline gives CDR1 SGHNT, CDR2 YENEEA. The CDR3 is made up of 14 amino acids. CDR3 sequence: CASSRTGRDTEAFF.

The chain uses TRBV7-9 and TRBJ2-5; as DNA is missing, the TRBD1 call by TCRdb cannot be tested. Germline assignment: CDR1 SEHNR and CDR2 FQNEAQ (reference sequence). This CDR3 spans 15 amino acids. CDR3 region: CASSQLRDGQETQYF.

The chain links TRBV5-4 to TRBJ2-3; TCRdb gives TRBD2 as the D gene, but with no DNA this cannot be confirmed. Germline lookup yields CDR1 SGHNT and CDR2 YYREEE (reference sequence). The CDR3 is 16 amino acids. This chain's CDR3 is CASSPPSGGATDTQYF.

V usage is TRBV19 and J usage is TRBJ2-7; TCRdb calls TRBD1, which cannot be checked without DNA. CDR1 LNHDA and CDR2 SQIVND come from the germline V gene (reference sequence). The CDR3 sequence is 14 residues long. This chain's CDR3 is CASSITGSSYEQYF.

The chain is built from TRBV27 and TRBJ2-3. CDR3 length: 17 residues. The germline V gene has CDR1 MNHEY and CDR2 SMNVEV (reference sequence). This CDR3 reads CASSLIPWRATTDTQYF.

The chain joins TRBV28 to TRBJ2-7; the TCRdb D gene call, TRBD1, has no DNA to confirm it. Germline V gene lookup returns CDR1 MDHEN and CDR2 SYDVKM. CDR3 size: 16 residues. The CDR3 protein is CASSLGQGASVYEQYF.

This clonotype is medium-sized (0.01 to 0.1%) by frequency. The chain combines TRBV12-3 or TRBV12-4 with TRBJ1-5; TCRdb indicates TRBD1, and absent DNA this call remains unverified. The CDR3 is 13 residues long. The CDR3 spells CASSLWDNQPQHF.

This chain uses TRBV14 with TRBJ1-1. The CDR3 sequence is 13 residues long. The V gene's germline CDR1 is SGHDN and CDR2 FVKESK. The CDR3 region is CASSEISGTEAFF.

The chain is built from TRBV29-1 and TRBJ2-7. This CDR3 is built from 13 residues. Germline-derived CDR1 and CDR2 are SQVTM and ANQGSEA. The CDR3: CSVEAAGLYEQYF.

The chain uses TRBV6-6 and TRBJ2-2. Germline V gene data show CDR1 as MNHNY and CDR2 as SVGAGI (reference sequence). The CDR3 is made up of 14 amino acids. CDR3 sequence: CASSYSKGTGELFF.

This clonotype is deemed medium-sized by its frequency. The chain is built from TRBV7-8 and TRBJ2-1. Germline V gene data show CDR1 as SGHVS and CDR2 as FQNEAQ. The CDR3 consists of 14 residues. This chain's CDR3 is CASSLGAPDNEQFF.